This is a list of T cell receptor beta chains from one sample in a study of T cell clones after liver transplantation. Profiled with immunoSEQ multiplex PCR; TCRdb holds only in-frame clones, not every one. The data contain 60,000 or so clones, 60% to 80% of them seen just once; the ten biggest clones take up over 8%. Sequencing used CD4+ T cells from blood, obtained at the 22-month timepoint. All receptors come from a human patient who received a liver transplant. Part of the T cells may come from the graft donor. Each CDR3 is given with its conserved first and last residue. A D gene is named only where the DNA matches it firmly. The listing skips clone size in some rows; elsewhere it reads once, few, many or a size class.

size: NA
V: TRBV27
D: NA
J: TRBJ2-7
CDR3: CASSPPSLSYEQYF
DNA: TGTGCCAGCAGTCCCCCGTCGCTTTCCTACGAGCAGTACTTC

size: few
V: TRBV28
D: TRBD1
J: TRBJ2-7
CDR3: CASSRTGLNF
DNA: TGTGCCAGCAGTCGGACAGGGCTGAACTTC

size: NA
V: TRBV11-2
D: NA
J: TRBJ1-2
CDR3: CASSILGQNYGYTF
DNA: TGTGCCAGCAGCATCCTCGGGCAGAACTATGGCTACACCTTC

size: once
V: TRBV10-1
D: TRBD2
J: TRBJ2-1
CDR3: CASSDIASGGVPEQFF
DNA: TGCGCCAGCAGTGATATCGCTAGCGGGGGGGTTCCTGAGCAGTTCTTC

size: NA
V: TRBV4-1
D: TRBD2
J: TRBJ2-5
CDR3: CASSQTGTSGGPTGEKTQYF
DNA: TGCGCCAGCAGCCAAACAGGGACTAGCGGGGGGCCGACTGGTGAGAAGACCCAGTACTTC

size: NA
V: TRBV11-3
D: NA
J: TRBJ2-4
CDR3: CASSLDLASNIQYF
DNA: TGTGCCAGCAGCTTAGATTTGGCGTCAAACATTCAGTACTTC

size: NA
V: TRBV5-4
D: TRBD2
J: TRBJ2-4
CDR3: CASRTSGDPAKNIQYF
DNA: TGTGCCAGCAGGACTAGCGGGGATCCAGCCAAAAACATTCAGTACTTC

size: NA
V: TRBV7-8
D: NA
J: TRBJ2-7
CDR3: CASSLGTLTGKGGIYEQYF
DNA: TGTGCCAGCAGCTTAGGGACCCTTACAGGGAAAGGGGGGATCTACGAGCAGTACTTC

size: NA
V: TRBV9
D: NA
J: TRBJ2-2
CDR3: CASTLDGRNTGELFF
DNA: TGTGCCAGCACCCTCGACGGGAGGAACACCGGGGAGCTGTTTTTT

size: NA
V: TRBV10-3
D: NA
J: TRBJ1-4
CDR3: CAISDNPSRTATNEKLFF
DNA: TGTGCCATCAGTGATAACCCCTCCAGGACAGCAACTAATGAAAAACTGTTTTTT

size: NA
V: TRBV29-1
D: NA
J: TRBJ2-3
CDR3: CSVDSGDTQYF
DNA: TGCAGCGTTGACAGCGGGGATACGCAGTATTTT

size: NA
V: TRBV6-5
D: NA
J: TRBJ2-7
CDR3: CASSRTGSEQYF
DNA: TGTGCCAGCAGCCGAACAGGATCCGAGCAGTACTTC

size: NA
V: TRBV21-1
D: NA
J: TRBJ2-7
CDR3: CASSKSAWTTSFMYEQYF
DNA: TGTGCCAGCAGCAAAAGTGCCTGGACAACCTCTTTCATGTACGAGCAGTACTTC

size: NA
V: TRBV10-3
D: TRBD1
J: TRBJ1-1
CDR3: CAISAPTGMNTEAFF
DNA: TGTGCCATCAGTGCTCCGACAGGGATGAACACTGAAGCTTTCTTT

size: NA
V: TRBV15
D: NA
J: TRBJ1-3
CDR3: CATSRDQGNTIYF
DNA: TGTGCCACCAGCAGAGATCAGGGAAACACCATATATTTT

size: NA
V: TRBV5-4
D: NA
J: TRBJ2-2
CDR3: CASSLAGRVTGELFF
DNA: TGTGCCAGCAGCTTGGCGGGGCGAGTCACCGGGGAGCTGTTTTTT

size: NA
V: TRBV7-3
D: NA
J: TRBJ1-1
CDR3: CASSLDRQNTEAFF
DNA: TGTGCCAGCAGCTTAGATCGACAGAACACTGAAGCTTTCTTT

size: medium-sized
V: TRBV7-6
D: NA
J: TRBJ2-3
CDR3: CASRRTGGDTQYF
DNA: TGTGCCAGCAGAAGGACTGGAGGGGATACGCAGTATTTT

size: NA
V: TRBV7-6
D: TRBD1
J: TRBJ1-6
CDR3: CASSPGQVGSYNSPLHF
DNA: TGTGCCAGCAGCCCAGGACAGGTCGGCTCCTATAATTCACCCCTCCACTTT

size: NA
V: TRBV6-5
D: TRBD2
J: TRBJ2-2
CDR3: CASRPTSGGAGELFF
DNA: TGTGCCAGCAGACCGACTAGCGGGGGGGCCGGGGAGCTGTTTTTT

size: NA
V: TRBV5-1
D: NA
J: TRBJ1-1
CDR3: CASSLETLNTEAFF
DNA: TGCGCCAGCAGCTTGGAGACGTTGAACACTGAAGCTTTCTTT

size: NA
V: TRBV10-3
D: TRBD1
J: TRBJ2-5
CDR3: CAISESDRRQETQYF
DNA: TGTGCCATCAGTGAGTCGGACAGGCGCCAAGAGACCCAGTACTTC

size: NA
V: TRBV18
D: TRBD2
J: TRBJ2-3
CDR3: CASSPALGLAGADTQYF
DNA: TGTGCCAGCTCACCAGCCTTAGGACTAGCGGGGGCAGATACGCAGTATTTT

size: NA
V: TRBV5-1
D: TRBD2
J: TRBJ2-2
CDR3: CASSLALAGGLGTGELFF
DNA: TGCGCCAGCAGCTTAGCCCTAGCGGGGGGGCTAGGCACCGGGGAGCTGTTTTTT

size: NA
V: TRBV27
D: TRBD1
J: TRBJ1-6
CDR3: CASSSGGQGNSPLHF
DNA: TGTGCCAGCAGTTCTGGGGGACAGGGGAATTCACCCCTCCACTTT

size: NA
V: TRBV6-1
D: NA
J: TRBJ1-5
CDR3: CASVEQSNQPQHF
DNA: TGTGCCAGCGTCGAACAGAGCAATCAGCCCCAGCATTTT

size: NA
V: TRBV20-1
D: NA
J: TRBJ1-4
CDR3: CSPTLAEKLFF
DNA: TGCAGTCCTACTCTGGCTGAAAAACTGTTTTTT

size: few
V: TRBV6-5
D: NA
J: TRBJ2-7
CDR3: CASSYRDEQYF
DNA: TGTGCCAGCAGTTACCGGGACGAGCAGTACTTC

size: NA
V: TRBV21-1
D: NA
J: TRBJ2-3
CDR3: CASSTAGLAGGPTDTQYF
DNA: TGTGCCAGCAGCACAGCGGGACTAGCGGGGGGGCCAACAGATACGCAGTATTTT

size: NA
V: TRBV27
D: NA
J: TRBJ1-5
CDR3: CASTPTGGAQPQHF
DNA: TGTGCCAGCACCCCTACAGGAGGGGCTCAGCCCCAGCATTTT

size: NA
V: TRBV7-9
D: TRBD2
J: TRBJ2-1
CDR3: CASSFRTSGDFYNGEQFF
DNA: TGTGCCAGCAGCTTCAGGACTAGCGGGGATTTCTACAATGGAGAGCAGTTCTTC

size: once
V: TRBV10-2
D: NA
J: TRBJ2-3
CDR3: CASSESNAGTQYF
DNA: TGCGCCAGCAGTGAGTCGAATGCGGGTACGCAGTATTTT

size: few
V: TRBV18
D: NA
J: TRBJ1-2
CDR3: CASSLSSGVMYGYTF
DNA: TGTGCCAGCTCACTTTCCTCAGGGGTGATGTATGGCTACACCTTC

size: NA
V: TRBV6-6
D: TRBD1
J: TRBJ1-5
CDR3: CASITNTGGNQPQHF
DNA: TGTGCCAGCATTACCAATACAGGGGGCAATCAGCCCCAGCATTTT

size: NA
V: TRBV2
D: NA
J: TRBJ1-1
CDR3: CASSPRGTEAFF
DNA: TGTGCCAGCAGCCCCCGGGGGACTGAAGCTTTCTTT

size: few
V: TRBV7-9
D: NA
J: TRBJ2-7
CDR3: CASSLGGLATYEQYF
DNA: TGTGCCAGCAGCTTAGGAGGGCTAGCTACTTACGAGCAGTACTTC

size: NA
V: TRBV28
D: TRBD1
J: TRBJ2-7
CDR3: CATTSGGLGRDRGNEQYF
DNA: TGTGCCACCACCTCGGGAGGCCTTGGCAGGGACAGGGGAAACGAGCAGTACTTC